This T cell receptor beta chain originates from a study of identifying expanded T cells in peripheral blood. Clones were read by immunoSEQ multiplex PCR, and TCRdb kept only the in-frame ones, dropping some. The sample consists of 100,000 to 150,000 clones, roughly 90% of them appearing once. The germline V and J ends were trimmed by 10 bases and 5 bases, with 15 bases remaining between them. The CDR3 sequence is 13 residues long. Germline V lookup: CDR1 SGHDN, CDR2 FVKESK. This TCR came from a person aged 18 to 75 in good health. The specimen sequenced was blood. The gene calls are TRBV14 and TRBJ1-5, with a possible D match to TRBD1 (6 bases). The CDR3 is CATSVGAHQPQHF. The CDR3 bases are TGTGCCACCTCCGTGGGGGCCCATCAGCCCCAGCATTTT.